This T cell receptor beta chain is drawn from a study of cytotoxic CD8 clonotypes in ibrutinib-treated CLL. Remarks on this clone: Its antigen is not known.

This CDR3 spans 14 amino acids. In germline, CDR1 is SGHAT, CDR2 FQNNGV. Trimming cost V 7 bases and J 7 bases, with 16 bases left between them. Study-level points and caveats: Elevated clonality accompanied ibrutinib response, with a return toward baseline values at progression. The public clonotypes identified were infrequent and showed contraction or stability on treatment.

Some clones are missing from TCRdb's copy, which holds only in-frame ones; the method was immunoSEQ multiplex PCR. The sample records more than 6,000 clones, 60% to 80% being singletons. The starting material was PBMCs, obtained before ibrutinib treatment. The clonotype originates from a human donor with chronic lymphocytic leukemia. V gene TRBV11-2 combines with J gene TRBJ1-4; unclear D gene. The chain's CDR3 is CASTIQRVGEKLFF. In DNA form, the CDR3 reads TGTGCCAGCACCATACAAAGAGTGGGTGAAAAACTGTTTTTT. Complete variable domain (other parts from reference TRBV11-2 and TRBJ1-4): EAGVAQSPRYKIIEKRQSVAFWCNPISGHATLYWYQQILGQGPKLLIQFQNNGVVDDSQLPKDRFSAERLKGVDSTLKIQPAKLEDSAVYLCASTIQRVGEKLFFGSGTQLSVL.